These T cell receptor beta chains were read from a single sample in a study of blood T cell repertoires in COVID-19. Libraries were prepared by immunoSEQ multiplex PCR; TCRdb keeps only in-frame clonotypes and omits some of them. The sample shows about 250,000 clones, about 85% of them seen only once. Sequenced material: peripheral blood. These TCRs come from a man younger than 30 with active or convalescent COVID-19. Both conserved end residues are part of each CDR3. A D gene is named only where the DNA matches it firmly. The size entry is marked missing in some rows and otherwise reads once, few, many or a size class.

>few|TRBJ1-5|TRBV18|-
TGTGCCAGCTCACCAGCGGGTCTCGGGTCTGTTCAGCCCCAGCATTTT
CASSPAGLGSVQPQHF
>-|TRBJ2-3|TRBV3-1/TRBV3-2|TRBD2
TGTGCCAGCAGCCGAGATAGCGGGCTACGCACAGATACGCAGTATTTT
CASSRDSGLRTDTQYF
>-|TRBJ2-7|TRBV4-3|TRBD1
TGCGCCAGCAGCCAAAACACCGGGACAGGGCAGCAGTACTTC
CASSQNTGTGQQYF
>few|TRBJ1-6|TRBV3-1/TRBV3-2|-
TGTGCCAGCAGCCAAGATCGGGGGGCCTCCAATAATTCACCCCTCCACTTT
CASSQDRGASNNSPLHF
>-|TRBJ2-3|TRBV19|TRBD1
TGTGCCAGTAGTATAAGGGGACAGGTAACAGATACGCAGTATTTT
CASSIRGQVTDTQYF
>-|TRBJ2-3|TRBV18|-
TGTGCCAGCTCACCCCGACTAGGCTCTAGCACAGATACGCAGTATTTT
CASSPRLGSSTDTQYF
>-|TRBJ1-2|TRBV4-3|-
TGCGCCAGCCCCCGGGAGGCGGGATTCTATGGCTACACCTTC
CASPREAGFYGYTF
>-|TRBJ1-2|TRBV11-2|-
TGTGCCAGCAGCCCCGGGGCGGGGACCTATGGCTACACCTTC
CASSPGAGTYGYTF
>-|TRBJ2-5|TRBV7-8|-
TGTGCCAGCAGCTCCCGCTTGGTCGGGACCCAGTACTTC
CASSSRLVGTQYF
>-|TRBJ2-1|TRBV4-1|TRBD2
TGCGCCAGCAGCCAAGGGACTAGCGGGGTCAATGAGCAGTTCTTC
CASSQGTSGVNEQFF
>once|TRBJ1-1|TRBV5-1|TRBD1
TGCGCCAGCAGCCCGATACAGGGGGAGCGTGGCACTGAAGCTTTCTTT
CASSPIQGERGTEAFF
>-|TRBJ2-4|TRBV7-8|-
TGTGCCAGCAGCTACTTGCCAGGGGAAAACATTCAGTACTTC
CASSYLPGENIQYF
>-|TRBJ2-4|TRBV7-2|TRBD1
TGTGCCAGCAGCTTAGTCCAGGGGGCGCAGGACATTCAGTACTTC
CASSLVQGAQDIQYF
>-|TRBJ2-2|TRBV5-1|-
TGCGCCAGCAGCTTGGACACCCGGGTCACCGGGGAGCTGTTTTTT
CASSLDTRVTGELFF
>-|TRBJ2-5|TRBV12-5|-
TGTGCTAGTGGTTTAAAATTCGGCAGGGTTCTTCGTCGAGAGACCCAGTACTTC
CASGLKFGRVLRRETQYF
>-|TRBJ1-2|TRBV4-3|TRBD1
TGCGCCAGCAGCCTGGCCTTGACAGGGGTAGGCTACACCTTC
CASSLALTGVGYTF
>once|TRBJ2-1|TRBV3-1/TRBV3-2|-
TGTGCCAGCAGCCAACGCGGCAATGAGCAGTTCTTC
CASSQRGNEQFF
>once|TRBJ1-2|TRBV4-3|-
TGCGCCAGCAGCCAAGGATCAGGGTTGGGTTGGGGCTACACCTTC
CASSQGSGLGWGYTF
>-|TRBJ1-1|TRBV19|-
TGTGCCAGTAGTACGCGGGGAGGAAACACTGAAGCTTTCTTT
CASSTRGGNTEAFF
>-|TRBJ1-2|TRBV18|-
TGTGCCAGCTCACCAAAGGGAGGGGAACGCTACACCTTC
CASSPKGGERYTF
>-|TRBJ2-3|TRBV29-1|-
TGCAGCATTGTCCCGATGATGGTCGGTACGCAGTATTTT
CSIVPMMVGTQYF
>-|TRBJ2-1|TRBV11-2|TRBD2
TGTGCCAGCGATTCAGCGGGGGCTTTGAGTAATGAGCAGTTCTTC
CASDSAGALSNEQFF
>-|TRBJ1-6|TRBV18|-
TGTGCCAGCTCACCAACACAGCGACAGGATTCACCCCTCCACTTT
CASSPTQRQDSPLHF
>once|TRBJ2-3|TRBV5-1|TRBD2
TGCGCCAGCAGCCCCACTAGCGGGAACACAGATACGCAGTATTTT
CASSPTSGNTDTQYF
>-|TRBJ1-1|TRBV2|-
TGTGCCAGCAGTGGGCGAGGGTCAGAAGCTTTCTTT
CASSGRGSEAFF
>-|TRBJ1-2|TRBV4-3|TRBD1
TGCGCCAGCAGCCAAGAGGATACAGGGGAGCACGTGGATGGCTACACCTTC
CASSQEDTGEHVDGYTF
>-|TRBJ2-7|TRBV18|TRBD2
TGTGCCAGCTCACCAACGGGAGGGCCTAACGAGCAGTACTTC
CASSPTGGPNEQYF
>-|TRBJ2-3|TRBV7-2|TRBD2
TGTGCCAGCAGCTTATCCGGGACTAGCGGGAGGTACACAGATACGCAGTATTTT
CASSLSGTSGRYTDTQYF
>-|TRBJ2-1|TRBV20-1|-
TGCAGTGCGAGTTGGCTAGCGCGTTACAATGAGCAGTTCTTC
CSASWLARYNEQFF
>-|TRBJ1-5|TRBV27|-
TGTGCCAGCAGTCCAACGACAGTACTCAATCAGCCCCAGCATTTT
CASSPTTVLNQPQHF
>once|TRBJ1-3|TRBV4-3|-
TGCGCCAGCAGCCAACAGGGGCCCTCTGGAAACACCATATATTTT
CASSQQGPSGNTIYF
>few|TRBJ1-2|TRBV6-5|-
TGTGCCAGCAGCCAGACAGGCCCTAACTATGGCTACACCTTC
CASSQTGPNYGYTF
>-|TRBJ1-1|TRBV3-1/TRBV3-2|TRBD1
TGTGCCAGCAGCCAAGACAGGGGGCGGGCTTTCTTT
CASSQDRGRAFF
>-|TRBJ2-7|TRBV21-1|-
TGTGCCAGCAGCCCCGAGGGGCAGTACTTC
CASSPEGQYF
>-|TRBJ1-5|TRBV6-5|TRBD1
TGTGCCAGCAGTCGTGACAGGGTGGGGGGCCAGCCCCAGCATTTT
CASSRDRVGGQPQHF